This is a list of T cell receptor beta chains from one sample in a study of T cell responses to AZD1222 COVID-19 vaccine. Sequenced by immunoSEQ multiplex PCR; TCRdb stores in-frame clones only, minus some. The data hold about 150,000 clones, with 90% observed a single time. The sequenced sample was peripheral blood, obtained 28 days after the second AZD1222 dose. The receptors shown here come from an adult who received the AZD1222 COVID-19 vaccine. Both conserved end residues are part of each CDR3. The order of the fields is D gene, V gene, J gene, clone size, CDR3 protein, CDR3 DNA. The D gene is left open where the match is weak. Expanded clones are given a class, and other clones once, few, many or no size at all.

-	TRBV28	TRBJ2-7	-	CASSALGRRPYEQYF	TGTGCCAGCAGCGCCCTCGGTCGGAGACCTTACGAGCAGTACTTC
-	TRBV18	TRBJ1-4	-	CASSPLNEKLFF	TGTGCCAGCTCACCACTTAATGAAAAACTGTTTTTT
-	TRBV5-6	TRBJ2-1	-	CASSLLGGTKNNEQFF	TGTGCCAGCAGCTTACTCGGCGGGACGAAGAACAATGAGCAGTTCTTC
-	TRBV2	TRBJ2-7	-	CASRGSRQIRGGSYEQYF	TGTGCCAGCAGGGGGTCCAGACAGATCAGGGGAGGCTCCTACGAGCAGTACTTC
-	TRBV3-1/TRBV3-2	TRBJ1-5	-	CASSQDQVQPQHF	TGTGCCAGCAGCCAAGATCAGGTTCAGCCCCAGCATTTT
TRBD2	TRBV7-9	TRBJ2-5	once	CASSFSGSGGETQYF	TGTGCCAGCAGCTTCAGCGGGAGTGGCGGGGAGACCCAGTACTTC
-	TRBV14	TRBJ2-5	-	CASSQVDQGPLERETQYF	TGTGCCAGCAGCCAAGTGGATCAAGGGCCGTTGGAGCGAGAGACCCAGTACTTC
-	TRBV28	TRBJ2-7	-	CASSYGGAGRYEQYF	TGTGCCTCCTCCTATGGGGGGGCAGGACGTTACGAGCAGTACTTC
TRBD2	TRBV28	TRBJ2-5	-	CASSSGGLAGGVGETQYF	TGTGCCAGCAGTTCGGGAGGACTAGCGGGAGGGGTCGGAGAGACCCAGTACTTC
-	TRBV13	TRBJ2-7	-	CASSLGGGSYEQYF	TGTGCCAGCAGCTTAGGCGGCGGATCCTACGAGCAGTACTTC
-	TRBV28	TRBJ2-1	-	CASRPVGSYNEQFF	TGTGCCAGCAGGCCCGTGGGTTCCTACAATGAGCAGTTCTTC
TRBD1	TRBV7-9	TRBJ1-2	once	CASSYGTGIDYGYTF	TGTGCCAGCAGCTACGGGACAGGGATTGACTATGGCTACACCTTC
-	TRBV3-1/TRBV3-2	TRBJ1-3	-	CASSQRMGGRPGGTIYF	TGTGCCAGCAGCCAAAGAATGGGGGGACGACCAGGCGGCACCATATATTTT
-	TRBV11-2	TRBJ2-2	-	CASSRNRVRTGELFF	TGTGCCAGCAGCCGAAACAGGGTTCGGACCGGGGAGCTGTTTTTT
TRBD2	TRBV11-2	TRBJ2-7	-	CASRSSGGYEQYF	TGTGCCAGCAGATCCTCCGGGGGGTACGAGCAGTACTTC
TRBD1	TRBV4-1	TRBJ1-4	-	CASSPSGTEGEKLFF	TGCGCCAGCAGCCCCTCCGGGACAGAGGGGGAAAAACTGTTTTTT
-	TRBV5-4	TRBJ2-7	-	CASSLEGRYEQYF	TGTGCCAGCAGCTTGGAGGGAAGATACGAGCAGTACTTC
TRBD2	TRBV7-3	TRBJ2-7	-	CASSLKPAGGVHEQYF	TGTGCCAGCAGCTTAAAACCAGCGGGAGGAGTCCACGAGCAGTACTTC
TRBD2	TRBV30	TRBJ2-2	-	CAWSPGLASNTGELFF	TGTGCCTGGAGCCCGGGACTAGCGTCAAACACCGGGGAGCTGTTTTTT
TRBD1	TRBV2	TRBJ2-7	-	CATRSQGAYEQYF	TGTGCCACCCGATCACAGGGGGCGTACGAGCAGTACTTC
-	TRBV11-2	TRBJ2-4	-	CASSSRSLAKNIQYF	TGTGCCAGCAGCTCCAGGAGCCTAGCCAAAAACATTCAGTACTTC
-	TRBV18	TRBJ1-6	-	CASSRNPPGAEYNSPLHF	TGTGCCAGCTCGCGCAATCCCCCCGGCGCAGAGTATAATTCACCCCTCCACTTT
-	TRBV3-1/TRBV3-2	TRBJ1-1	-	CASSPLSGQNTEAFF	TGTGCCAGCAGCCCACTTTCAGGACAGAACACTGAAGCTTTCTTT
-	TRBV5-5	TRBJ2-7	-	CASSFSGAYEQYF	TGTGCCAGCAGCTTCTCGGGCGCCTACGAGCAGTACTTC
-	TRBV6-4	TRBJ1-1	-	CASSDYLPGGAFF	TGTGCCAGCAGTGACTATCTCCCTGGGGGGGCTTTCTTT
-	TRBV19	TRBJ1-5	-	CASSPGGPPQHF	TGTGCCAGTAGTCCGGGGGGCCCGCCCCAGCATTTT
TRBD2	TRBV28	TRBJ2-5	-	CASSLNFGTRRGGTQYF	TGTGCCAGCAGTTTGAATTTCGGGACTAGGCGAGGTGGGACCCAGTACTTC
-	TRBV9	TRBJ1-1	-	CASSSTEAFF	TGTGCCAGCAGCTCCACTGAAGCTTTCTTT
-	TRBV9	TRBJ1-2	-	CASSVGGSSYGYTF	TGTGCCAGCAGCGTTGGGGGATCCAGCTATGGCTACACCTTC
-	TRBV27	TRBJ2-3	-	CASTDLNTRDRLISSTDTQYF	TGTGCCAGCACGGACCTCAATACCCGGGACCGATTAATATCTAGCACAGATACGCAGTATTTT
TRBD1	TRBV5-1	TRBJ2-2	-	CASSYRDRGNTGELFF	TGCGCCAGCAGCTACCGGGACAGGGGTAACACCGGGGAGCTGTTTTTT
-	TRBV2	TRBJ1-4	-	CASRPTSEKLFF	TGTGCCAGCAGGCCTACCAGTGAAAAACTGTTTTTT
-	TRBV7-7	TRBJ2-2	-	CASSPGRTGELFF	TGTGCCAGCAGCCCCGGACGGACCGGGGAGCTGTTTTTT
-	TRBV15	TRBJ1-1	-	CATSRDQGSGTEAFF	TGTGCCACCAGCAGAGACCAGGGGAGCGGCACTGAAGCTTTCTTT
-	TRBV28	TRBJ2-2	-	CASGQNTGELFF	TGTGCCAGCGGGCAGAACACCGGGGAGCTGTTTTTT
-	TRBV12-3/TRBV12-4	TRBJ2-3	few	CASLKGDTQYF	TGTGCCAGCCTCAAAGGAGATACGCAGTATTTT
-	TRBV27	TRBJ2-3	-	CASSLRVAGITDTQYF	TGTGCCAGCAGTTTAAGGGTGGCGGGGATCACAGATACGCAGTATTTT
-	TRBV5-1	TRBJ2-2	few	CASSLSASAANTGELFF	TGCGCCAGCAGCTTATCCGCTAGCGCTGCGAACACCGGGGAGCTGTTTTTT
-	TRBV2	TRBJ2-7	-	CASSEAWGTYEQYF	TGTGCCAGCAGCGAAGCGTGGGGGACGTACGAGCAGTACTTC
-	TRBV27	TRBJ1-5	-	CASSLGGLGDQPQHF	TGTGCCAGCAGTTTGGGAGGGCTCGGCGATCAGCCCCAGCATTTT
-	TRBV4-1	TRBJ1-5	once	CASSQGPWGESYQPQHF	TGCGCCAGCAGCCAAGGTCCGTGGGGGGAGAGCTATCAGCCCCAGCATTTT